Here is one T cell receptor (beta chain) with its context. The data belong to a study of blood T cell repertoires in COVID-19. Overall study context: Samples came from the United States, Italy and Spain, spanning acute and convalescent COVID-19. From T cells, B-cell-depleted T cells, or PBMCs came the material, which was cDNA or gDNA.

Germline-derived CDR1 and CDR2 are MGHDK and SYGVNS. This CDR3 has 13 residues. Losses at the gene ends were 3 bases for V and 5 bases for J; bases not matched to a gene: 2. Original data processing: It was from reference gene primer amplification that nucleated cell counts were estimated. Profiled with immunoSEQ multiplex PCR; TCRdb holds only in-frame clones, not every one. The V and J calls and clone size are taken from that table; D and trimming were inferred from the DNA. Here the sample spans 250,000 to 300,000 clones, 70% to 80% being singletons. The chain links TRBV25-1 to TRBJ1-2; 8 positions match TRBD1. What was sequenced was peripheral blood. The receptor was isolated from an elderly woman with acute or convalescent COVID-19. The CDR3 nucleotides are TGTGCCAGCAGTGAGACAGGGGATTATGGCTACACCTTC. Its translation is CASSETGDYGYTF.